Reported below is one TCR beta chain. This record belongs to a study of T cell changes during pregnancy in multiple sclerosis. Sequencing was performed with immunoSEQ multiplex PCR; in TCRdb, only in-frame clones are kept and a portion is missing. The sample records approximately 100,000 clones, about 94% being singletons. The receptor comes from a female donor with multiple sclerosis, enrolled in a pregnancy study. The sample in question was peripheral blood, obtained before pregnancy.

As DNA, the CDR3 is TGTGCCAGCAGCGGGGCGCCAGCGGGATACTCCTACAATGAGCAGTTCTTC. Translated: CASSGAPAGYSYNEQFF. This chain links TRBV7-6 with TRBJ2-1; 7 bases align to TRBD2. The CDR3 runs 17 residues. J was trimmed by 0 bases and V by 5 bases; bases with no gene match: 10. The germline V gene has CDR1 SGHVS and CDR2 FNYEAQ.